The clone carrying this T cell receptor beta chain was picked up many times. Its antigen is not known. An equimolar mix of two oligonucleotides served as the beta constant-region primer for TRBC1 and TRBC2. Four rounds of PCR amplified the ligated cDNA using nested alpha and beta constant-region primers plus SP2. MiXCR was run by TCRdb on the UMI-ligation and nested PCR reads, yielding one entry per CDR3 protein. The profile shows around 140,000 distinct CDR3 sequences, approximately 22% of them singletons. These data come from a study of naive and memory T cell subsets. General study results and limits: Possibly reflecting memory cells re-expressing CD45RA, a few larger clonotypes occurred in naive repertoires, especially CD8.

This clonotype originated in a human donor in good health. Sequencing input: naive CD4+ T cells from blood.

CDR3 sequence (DNA): TGTGCCAGCAGCGAGGATTTAGAGACCCAGTACTTC. Translating it yields CASSEDLETQYF. V and J are TRBV9 and TRBJ2-5, with unresolved D. With 3 bases removed from V and 4 bases from J, the gap between germline ends came to 7 bases. Germline V gene data show CDR1 as SGDLS and CDR2 as YYNGEE. CDR3 length: 12 residues.